The T cell receptor beta chain under discussion was sequenced for a study of blood T cell repertoires in COVID-19. This CDR3 is built from 14 residues. Germline CDR1 SSHAT, CDR2 FNYEAQ (reference sequence). Trimming left V 5 bases short and J 2 bases short, with 12 bases between. TCRdb's copy holds only in-frame clones and misses some; the assay was immunoSEQ multiplex PCR. The sample has 88,000 or so clones, approximately 83% seen once; the top ten hold approximately 3.9%. The TCR sequence derives from a man aged 55 to 70 with acute or convalescent COVID-19. The sample taken for sequencing was peripheral blood. This chain connects TRBV7-7 to TRBJ2-5; the D gene is possibly TRBD1 (5 bases). Written as DNA, the CDR3 is TGTGCCAGCAGCCAGACAGCTAGTCAAGAGACCCAGTACTTC. This translates into CASSQTASQETQYF. Filled out from reference TRBV7-7 and TRBJ2-5, the complete variable domain reads GAGVSQSPRYKVTKRGQDVTLRCDPISSHATLYWYQQALGQGPEFLTYFNYEAQPDKSGLPSDRFSAERPEGSISTLTIQRTEQRDSAMYRCASSQTASQETQYFGPGTRLLVL.